The 20 T cell receptor beta chains presented below share a single source sample, sequenced in a study of OX40 agonist ivuxolimab in advanced cancers. The protocol was immunoSEQ multiplex PCR, while the TCRdb copy is restricted to in-frame clones and leaves out a portion. The repertoire holds 77,000 or so clones, with 85% as singletons. The sample in question was CD4+ or CD8+ T cells sorted from blood, obtained in a trial of the OX40 agonist ivuxolimab. These receptors came from an adult with an advanced solid tumor such as melanoma, head and neck, liver or kidney cancer.

The sample holds a few counts of this clone. J is TRBJ1-2 and V is TRBV5-1, with D perhaps matching TRBD1 (5 bases). Trimming pared 4 bases from V and 7 bases from J, leaving 17 bases between. The CDR3 has 14 residues. Germline V gene sequence: CDR1 SGHRS, CDR2 YFSETQ. In DNA form, the CDR3 reads TGCGCCAGCAGCCTAGGGGCAGGAGACGGTGGCTACACCTTC. This translates into CASSLGAGDGGYTF.

The genes are TRBV6-1 and TRBJ1-1; D not certain. Germline assignment: CDR1 MNHNS and CDR2 SASEGT. V gave up 2 bases and J gave up 4 bases, with 14 bases separating them. The CDR3 loop spans 15 amino acids. The DNA of the CDR3 is TGTGCCAGCAGTGAAAGTTTCGGGGTTGGCACTGAAGCTTTCTTT. Its protein product is CASSESFGVGTEAFF.

In its sample, this clone was seen a few times. The rearrangement uses TRBV7-8 and TRBJ2-7; no reliable D call. Germline CDR1 reads SGHVS; CDR2 reads FQNEAQ. The CDR3 sequence is 14 residues long. Trimming left V 1 base short and J 3 bases short, with 10 bases between. CDR3 protein: CASSLVGLGYEQYF. CDR3 in DNA: TGTGCCAGCAGCTTAGTGGGGTTGGGCTACGAGCAGTACTTC.

This sequence joins TRBV21-1 and TRBJ1-6; the D call of TRBD1 is as the table states it, not checked on the DNA. TRBV21-1 is flagged as a pseudogene. The CDR3 is made up of 13 amino acids. CDR3 in DNA: TGTGCCACTCGGGACAGACATAATTCACCCCTCCACTTT. As protein: CATRDRHNSPLHF.

V is TRBV4-2 and J is TRBJ1-4, with D maybe TRBD1 (6 bases). Trimming pared 1 base from V and 7 bases from J, leaving 10 bases between. Germline values: CDR1 LGHNA, CDR2 YNFKEQ. The CDR3 is 14 residues long. The CDR3 sequence is CASSQARGSEKLFF. CDR3 in DNA: TGTGCCAGCAGCCAAGCCAGGGGTAGTGAAAAACTGTTTTTT.

The chain joins TRBV15 to TRBJ1-4; tentative D call: TRBD1 (6 bases). This CDR3 has 17 amino acids. Germline V CDR1 and CDR2: LNHNV, YYDKDF (reference sequence). Trimming left V 5 bases short and J 5 bases short, with 21 bases between. CDR3 amino acids: CATSAPGQRAGNEKLFF. CDR3 sequence (DNA): TGTGCCACCAGCGCACCGGGACAAAGGGCTGGGAATGAAAAACTGTTTTTT.

This chain links TRBV7-2 with TRBJ1-5; a weak D match, TRBD1 (6 bases). The germline gives CDR1 SGHTA, CDR2 FQGNSA. The CDR3 consists of 15 residues. The V end lost 5 bases, the J end lost 7 bases, and 18 bases lay between the germline ends. CDR3 protein: CASSQDRDIGQPQHF. CDR3 in DNA: TGTGCCAGCAGCCAGGACCGGGACATCGGGCAGCCCCAGCATTTT.

The chain has TRBV6-1 and TRBJ2-7, with 8 bases fitting TRBD1. In germline, CDR1 is MNHNS, CDR2 SASEGT. Trimming took 4 bases from V and 8 from J; bases not matched to a gene: 4. The CDR3 sequence is 12 residues long. The CDR3 sequence is CASSVDREKQYF. The DNA of the CDR3 is TGTGCCAGCAGTGTGGACAGGGAGAAGCAGTACTTC.

Remarks on this clone: A read error may account for a junction end that differs from germline. J is TRBJ2-7 and V is TRBV18, with a tentative D call TRBD2 (5 bases). The CDR3 spans 12 residues. CDR1 and CDR2 from the germline V gene are KGHSH and LQKENI. Written as DNA, the CDR3 is TGCGCGACGGCGGGCTTCTCCTACGAGCAGTACTTC. Amino acids: CATAGFSYEQYF.

The chain recombines TRBV5-1 with TRBJ1-2; D is unresolved. V was shortened by 0 bases and J by 2 bases, with 14 bases between the two germline ends. Germline assignment: CDR1 SGHRS and CDR2 YFSETQ. CDR3 length: 16 amino acids. The DNA for the CDR3 is TGCGCCAGCAGCTTGGGACGGCTAGAGACCAACTATGGCTACACCTTC. It is translated as CASSLGRLETNYGYTF.

As regards this clone: Other DNA sequences in the same sample also yield this CDR3. The chain uses TRBV30 and TRBJ1-3, with a weak D call TRBD1 (5 bases). V was shortened by 3 bases and J by 1 base, with 7 bases between the two germline ends. Germline assignment: CDR1 GTSNPN and CDR2 SVGIG (reference sequence). This CDR3 spans 13 amino acids. CDR3 in amino acids: CAWSRVSGNTIYF. CDR3 nucleotide sequence: TGTGCCTGGAGCAGGGTATCTGGAAACACCATATATTTT.

This clone has only a few counts. The CDR3 loop reads CASSIVPGQMNTEAFF. The CDR3 DNA is TGTGCCAGTAGTATAGTGCCAGGACAGATGAACACTGAAGCTTTCTTT. The chain employs TRBV19 and TRBJ1-1, with a weak D call TRBD1 (6 bases). The CDR3 sequence is 16 residues long. The V gene lost 1 base and the J gene lost 0 bases, with 12 bases spanning the gap. The germline V gene encodes CDR1 LNHDA and CDR2 SQIVND (reference sequence).

The genes are TRBV28 and TRBJ1-5; D ambiguous. The V gene's germline CDR1 is MDHEN and CDR2 SYDVKM. The CDR3 totals 16 residues. V was shortened by 2 bases and J by 3 bases, with 14 bases between the two germline ends. The CDR3 sequence: CASSLALARNNQPQHF. In nucleotides, the CDR3 is TGTGCCAGCAGTTTAGCCCTAGCCCGGAACAATCAGCCCCAGCATTTT.

This clone was counted once. The chain is built from TRBV10-3 and TRBJ2-7; possibly TRBD1 for D (6 bases). Trimming shortened V by 7 bases and J by 1 base, and 14 bases separated the two germline ends. This CDR3 has 14 residues. Germline loops: CDR1 ENHRY, CDR2 SYGVKD. DNA of the CDR3: TGTGCCATCACCACAGGGTCGCCGTCCTACGAGCAGTACTTC. Its protein is CAITTGSPSYEQYF.

This clone showed up just once. The V gene is TRBV2, the J gene TRBJ1-3, with D possibly being TRBD1 (5 bases). The V gene lost 6 bases and the J gene lost 5 bases, with 11 bases spanning the gap. Looked up from germline, CDR1 is SNHLY and CDR2 is FYNNEI. The CDR3 runs to 13 residues. The CDR3 is CASRMQGRNTIYF. CDR3 bases: TGTGCCAGCAGGATGCAGGGAAGAAACACCATATATTTT.

The chain couples TRBV6-5 to TRBJ2-3; 9 bases match TRBD2. Germline V CDR1 and CDR2: MNHEY, SVGAGI. Trimming took 5 bases from V and 11 from J; bases not matched to a gene: 11. This CDR3 is 14 amino acids long. The CDR3 bases are TGTGCCAGCAGTCGTAGCGGGAGTGGGTCTAGGCAGTATTTT. It codes for CASSRSGSGSRQYF.

The chain employs TRBV20-1 and TRBJ2-7, with a tentative D call TRBD2 (5 bases). The CDR3 covers 11 residues. Germline CDR1 and CDR2: DFQATT and SNEGSKA (reference sequence). Trimming left V 3 bases short and J 7 bases short, with 10 bases between. CDR3 nucleotides: TGCAGTGCTAGTGCGGGCCTAGAGCAGTACTTC. Amino acids: CSASAGLEQYF.

This chain joins TRBV7-2 and TRBJ1-5; tentative D call: TRBD1 (5 bases). CDR1 and CDR2 (germline): SGHTA, FQGNSA. V was cut by 5 bases and J by 1 base, with 9 bases left in between. CDR3 length: 14 amino acids. CDR3 sequence: CASSNRDSNQPQHF. CDR3 in DNA: TGTGCCAGCAGCAACCGGGACAGCAATCAGCCCCAGCATTTT. Variable domain in full (rest from reference TRBV7-2 and TRBJ1-5): GAGVSQSPSNKVTEKGKDVELRCDPISGHTALYWYRQSLGQGLEFLIYFQGNSAPDKSGLPSDRFSAERTGGSVSTLTIQRTQQEDSAVYLCASSNRDSNQPQHFGDGTRLSIL.

The genes are TRBV10-3 and TRBJ2-5; D unresolved. Per the germline V gene, CDR1 is ENHRY and CDR2 is SYGVKD. The V gene lost 0 bases and the J gene lost 5 bases, with 13 bases spanning the gap. The CDR3 is 15 residues long. CDR3 sequence (DNA): TGTGCCATCAGTGAGTCGATGGCGCCCAAGGAGACCCAGTACTTC. It encodes CAISESMAPKETQYF.

The sample holds one count of this clone. The chain couples TRBV2 to TRBJ2-3, with D possibly being TRBD1 (5 bases). The V and J ends lost 6 bases and 1 base respectively, with 8 bases between them. The CDR3 runs 13 residues. Germline CDR1 SNHLY, CDR2 FYNNEI. The CDR3 coding sequence is TGTGCCAGCAGGGGCAGGGGCACAGATACGCAGTATTTT. Translation gives CASRGRGTDTQYF.